This T cell receptor (beta chain) was identified in a study of tissue T cells after allogeneic stem cell transplantation. Findings of the study overall: Only a limited share of tissue TCRs appeared in blood or spleen.

Median post-mortem interval was around 9.3 hours for GI, liver, skin and lymphoid tissues. With 11 bases removed from V and 5 bases from J, the gap between germline ends came to 13 bases. Germline CDR1 is MNHEY and CDR2 is SMNVEV (reference sequence). This CDR3 region has 12 residues. This clone was seen a handful of times. Antigen specificity is unknown. CDR3 sequences, V/J genes, frequencies and template counts came from survey-depth TCRbeta sequencing. Produced via immunoSEQ multiplex PCR; TCRdb's table is partial and in-frame only. The sample shows 4,500 to 7,500 clones, roughly 62% of them seen only once.

This specimen consisted of tissue from the jejunum, obtained at autopsy. This receptor was identified in a male donor older than 55 with lung cancer. This sequence joins TRBV27 and TRBJ2-1; D remains ambiguous. CDR3 DNA: TGTGCCGTGAGGCAGCCGAACAATGAGCAGTTCTTC. It codes for CAVRQPNNEQFF.